This T cell receptor (beta chain) was retrieved from a study of T cell responses to AZD1222 COVID-19 vaccine. Turning to this clone: Its antigen remains unidentified.

V gave up 5 bases and J gave up 1 base; unmatched junction bases: 14. Germline V CDR1 and CDR2: SGHAT, FQNNGV. The CDR3 length is 17 residues. Some clones are missing from TCRdb's copy, which holds only in-frame ones; the method was immunoSEQ multiplex PCR. The sample lists tens of thousands of clones; around 86% were seen once. Broader study findings: None of the repertoires were sampled until the peak T cell response had passed. There were mostly white British donors and more females than males, and clonal diversity was possibly underestimated. Among AZD1222 vaccinees, only 5 to 7 were seropositive at baseline. Nearly half of spike-specific TCRs reportedly target unmutated variant regions.

V is TRBV11-2 and J is TRBJ2-7, with 7 bases identical to TRBD1. The TCR sequence derives from an adult in good health. The sequencing here drew on peripheral blood, taken on day 0 of AZD1222 vaccination. The CDR3 nucleotides read TGTGCCAGCAGCGATCCCAGGACAGGCCGGGTTTCCTACGAGCAGTACTTC. Encoded protein: CASSDPRTGRVSYEQYF. Filled out from reference TRBV11-2 and TRBJ2-7, the complete variable domain reads EAGVAQSPRYKIIEKRQSVAFWCNPISGHATLYWYQQILGQGPKLLIQFQNNGVVDDSQLPKDRFSAERLKGVDSTLKIQPAKLEDSAVYLCASSDPRTGRVSYEQYFGPGTRLTVT.